The present TCR beta chain was sequenced within a study of blood T cell repertoires in COVID-19. TCRdb keeps only in-frame clones here, not all; method: immunoSEQ multiplex PCR. The table has over 55,000 clones, about 80% seen once. Trimming shortened V by 7 bases and J by 7 bases, and 15 bases separated the two germline ends. CDR3 length: 13 residues. CDR1 is WNHNN and CDR2 is SYGVQD in the germline V gene (reference sequence). Seattle's enrolled individuals joined amid active infection and were then monitored longitudinally. Sequencing used peripheral blood. This rearrangement joins TRBV10-1 to TRBJ2-3, with D possibly being TRBD2 (5 bases). The receptor was derived from a man aged 50-59 years with COVID-19, enrolled during active disease. The CDR3 nucleotides are TGCGCCAGCACTGGATGGGAGCGTCATACGCAGTATTTT. Its protein is CASTGWERHTQYF.